This T cell receptor beta chain was documented in a study of Graves' ophthalmopathy and Graves' hyperthyroidism (dated by TCRdb to the late 2010s). For context, the study as a whole: Hyperthyroidism was defined as stable when no progression to ophthalmopathy occurred within 18 months of follow-up. To tell Graves' ophthalmopathy apart from Graves' hyperthyroidism, and to predict which patients would progress to ophthalmopathy, the study relied on TCR beta repertoire signatures. In total, 120 to 150 blood samples were TCR-sequenced: some 40 ophthalmopathy, some 80 hyperthyroidism and some 17 hyperthyroidism-to-ophthalmopathy patients. To explore V-J signatures that distinguish ophthalmopathy from hyperthyroidism, a discovery set of about a hundred patients was enrolled, made up of 40 to 45 with ophthalmopathy and 57 with stable hyperthyroidism. An independent validation cohort was composed of 18 to 20 hyperthyroidism patients and some 16 patients who later progressed from hyperthyroidism to ophthalmopathy. In a handful of hyperthyroidism patients, the T-cell repertoire of thyroid tissue was compared with the T-cell repertoire of blood. Once sampling was done, hyperthyroidism patients were given methimazole at a starting dose of 30 mg daily, while ophthalmopathy patients were given high-dose intravenous methylprednisolone.

The hyperthyroidism patients were 18 to 65 years old and newly diagnosed, with a disease duration of less than 2 months. Patients were excluded if they had other autoimmune diseases, uncontrolled infections, pregnancy or lactation. Diagnosis relied on clinical symptoms, serum thyroxine, TRAb, thyroid ultrasound and orbital computed tomography. Total RNA was extracted using Trizol reagent, and RNA quality was checked on an Agilent 2100 Bioanalyzer. On the study overall, not on this receptor specifically: No statistical method was used to set the sample size in advance, and the investigators knew which group each participant was assigned to. Most of the expanded thyroid clonotypes with a frequency above 0.001 were also detected in blood, and it was suggested that the thyroid immune response may be reflected by blood repertoires. Ophthalmopathy was separated from stable hyperthyroidism by the 13-signature model with about 90% sensitivity and less than 82% specificity in cross-validation and with 80%/75% in the test set. In validation, the model predicted ophthalmopathy progression with roughly 68% sensitivity and about 73% specificity; roughly 12 predicted patients were CT-confirmed with GO in a median of around 6.5 months.

Spanning cysteine to phenylalanine, the CDR3 consists of 15 amino acids. The kept DNA is CDR3 alone, 45 bases in frame from the first base. The V end loses 4 bases and the J end loses 1 base, and a stretch of 14 bases separates them. The germline V gene specifies WSHSY as CDR1 and SAAADI as CDR2. As regards this clonotype: Its antigen remains unidentified. Nothing much larger sits one base from this clone, and base qualities are not available.

For repertoire sequencing, TCR beta CDR3 regions were amplified from RNA transcripts. The first round of RT-PCR was done with HTBI primers and the Qiagen OneStep RT-PCR kit, and was followed by a second round of multiplex PCR, then size selection and purification. Libraries were sequenced on an Illumina HiSeq2000 using paired-end 100 bp reads. As for how the authors treated the data: SOAPnuke was used to process the reads, removing any read that contained adapters or uncalled bases, had a mean Phred below 15, or lacked an exact match to the constant primer or identifier. COPE v1.2.5 was used to merge the high-quality paired reads. Unique nucleotide sequences were defined as clonotypes and aligned to IMGT TRB V, D and J references using MiTCR v1.1. Analysis was restricted to V-J combinations with a frequency above 0.0001, which covered over 98% of repertoires. For each V-J combination, a TCR clonal expansion and chaos score was defined as F50 clonal expansion divided by the chaos observed in the TCRdist matrix. Welch's t-statistics and random forest were used to reduce the features to around 13 V-J combinations, which were then used as input to a naive Bayes classifier. The similarity between thyroid and blood repertoires was quantified using the Morisita-Horn index. Using fastp trimming at Q25 and MiXCR clonotype assembly, TCRdb reanalyzed the public sequencing data and kept in-frame beta chains. Entries are consolidated by CDR3 protein sequence, retaining the most common genes and DNA. TCRdb, not the authors, supplied the V and J calls. The sample profile shows more than 1,000,000 distinct CDR3 sequences; approximately 35% of them were found once. Over 8.5% of the sample goes to the ten largest clones.

Sequencing used peripheral blood or thyroid tissue (not recorded which). The TCR originated in an adult man with Graves' hyperthyroidism. The rearranged segments are TRBV10-2 and TRBJ2-7; TRBD1 is a weak D gene call, 6 bases matching. The DNA is as follows: TGCGCCAGCAGTGCCGGGGCTACAGGGTCCTACGAGCAGTACTTC. This sequence encodes CASSAGATGSYEQYF.